These 21 T cell receptor beta chains came from one sample sequenced in a study of T cell responses to AZD1222 COVID-19 vaccine (dated by TCRdb to about 2021). Receptor libraries were prepared by the immunoSEQ multiplex PCR assay. This is the immuneACCESS table as TCRdb keeps it, with only in-frame sequences that have V and J called. A part of the clones is gone; compared with another copy, unresolved V genes explain less than half, and the rest is unexplained. Within this sample are around 78,000 clones, with 85% to 90% of them counted one time only. Of the sample, under 1.5% is held by the ten largest clones. Reading the label with the study, this specimen's time point is: about 28 days (+/-7) after the second vaccine dose. The specimen comprised peripheral blood, sampled 28 days after the second AZD1222 dose. The receptor set was obtained from an adult who received the AZD1222 COVID-19 vaccine.

This chain uses TRBV6-1 with TRBJ2-2; D is uncertain. Germline lookup yields CDR1 MNHNS and CDR2 SASEGT. The CDR3 is made up of 13 amino acids. Trimming took off 11 bases at V and 5 bases at J, with 15 bases between the two ends. The CDR3 sequence is CAGRESYTGELFF. The CDR3 DNA sequence: TGTGCCGGCCGTGAGAGCTATACCGGGGAGCTGTTTTTT.

The rearrangement joins TRBV1 to TRBJ2-2; TRBD1 was called by the table and not checked on the DNA. TRBV1 is flagged as a pseudogene. The CDR3 covers 13 residues. The CDR3 DNA follows: TGCACCAGCAGCCCGACACTTACCGGGGAGCTGTTTTTT. It codes for CTSSPTLTGELFF.

The genes are TRBV19 and TRBJ2-3, with D maybe TRBD2 (5 bases). The germline CDR1 and CDR2 sequences are LNHDA and SQIVND (reference sequence). The CDR3 is 14 residues long. Between the trimmed V and J ends, which lost 7 bases and 3 bases, there was a span of 14 bases. The CDR3 spells CASTLELGTDTQYF. The CDR3 nucleotides are TGTGCCAGTACACTAGAGTTGGGGACAGATACGCAGTATTTT.

The chain carries TRBV6-2 or TRBV6-3 and TRBJ2-5; 7 bases match TRBD2. Germline V lookup: CDR1 MNHEY, CDR2 SVGEGT. CDR3 length equals 13 residues. J was trimmed by 4 bases and V by 5 bases; bases with no gene match: 4. The CDR3 here is CASSAGLRETQYF. CDR3 in DNA: TGTGCCAGCAGTGCGGGACTACGAGAGACCCAGTACTTC.

The J gene is TRBJ2-3, the V gene TRBV27; 11 nucleotides line up with TRBD2. CDR1 is MNHEY and CDR2 is SMNVEV in the germline V gene (reference sequence). Trimming at V came to 0 bases and at J to 3 bases, leaving 2 bases not matched to a gene. The CDR3 length is 16 residues. The CDR3 DNA reads as TGTGCCAGCAGTTTATCGACTAGCGGGGAAACAGATACGCAGTATTTT. It yields the protein CASSLSTSGETDTQYF.

This clone came up a few times. V gene TRBV19 combines with J gene TRBJ2-5; D is perhaps TRBD2 (5 bases). CDR3 length: 13 residues. CDR1 LNHDA and CDR2 SQIVND come from the germline V gene (reference sequence). With 7 bases removed from V and 4 bases from J, the gap between germline ends came to 13 bases. CDR3 protein: CASTQEGRETQYF. The CDR3 DNA reads TGTGCCAGTACCCAAGAGGGTCGAGAGACCCAGTACTTC.

The V gene is TRBV27, the J gene TRBJ1-4; TRBD1 might be the D (6 bases). Trimming left V 5 bases short and J 4 bases short, with 8 bases between. Germline CDR1 and CDR2: MNHEY and SMNVEV (reference sequence). The CDR3 length is 13 residues. The CDR3 region is CASSGQFNEKLFF. CDR3 DNA: TGTGCCAGCAGTGGACAGTTTAATGAAAAACTGTTTTTT. Using reference TRBV27 and TRBJ1-4 for the parts outside the CDR3, the full variable domain is EAQVTQNPRYLITVTGKKLTVTCSQNMNHEYMSWYRQDPGLGLRQIYYSMNVEVTDKGDVPEGYKVSRKEKRNFPLILESPSPNQTSLYFCASSGQFNEKLFFGSGTQLSVL.

This chain connects TRBV6-5 to TRBJ1-1, with D perhaps matching TRBD1 (6 bases). Trimming shortened V by 6 bases and J by 1 base, and 15 bases separated the two germline ends. Germline V gene sequence: CDR1 MNHEY, CDR2 SVGAGI. The CDR3 runs 15 residues. The CDR3 reads CASRGAGAGNTEAFF. CDR3 sequence (DNA): TGTGCCAGCAGGGGAGCGGGGGCAGGGAACACTGAAGCTTTCTTT.

The rearrangement links TRBV29-1 to TRBJ1-2, with TRBD1 identical over 7 bases. After removal of 6 bases from V and 4 bases from J, the junction contained 8 bases not matched to a gene. The CDR3 is 13 residues long. The V gene's germline CDR1 is SQVTM and CDR2 ANQGSEA. The chain's CDR3 is CSVLRGTGYGYTF. CDR3 nucleotide sequence: TGCAGCGTCCTCAGGGGGACTGGCTATGGCTACACCTTC.

This clone was picked up one time. The rearrangement joins TRBV5-6 to TRBJ1-6, with 10 bases matching TRBD1. This CDR3 region has 17 residues. The V gene end was trimmed by 0 bases and the J gene end by 7 bases; junction bases not matched to a gene: 7. The V gene's germline CDR1 is SGHDT and CDR2 YYEEEE. CDR3 DNA: TGTGCCAGCAGCTTGGCCCGACAGGGGGCAGAGAATTCACCCCTCCACTTT. It encodes CASSLARQGAENSPLHF.

The chain uses TRBV18 and TRBJ1-3; D may be TRBD1 (5 bases). Trimming took off 2 bases at V and 1 base at J, with 12 bases between the two ends. Germline CDR1 reads KGHSH; CDR2 reads LQKENI. CDR3 length: 16 amino acids. CDR3 protein: CASSPLLGGSGNTIYF. CDR3 sequence (DNA): TGTGCCAGCTCACCATTACTCGGGGGTTCTGGAAACACCATATATTTT.

This rearrangement joins TRBV18 to TRBJ1-1; weak D call: TRBD1 (5 bases). Germline V gene data show CDR1 as KGHSH and CDR2 as LQKENI. The CDR3 consists of 12 residues. V was clipped by 3 bases and J by 8 bases, with 10 bases between them. The CDR3 is CASSPQPGEAFF. The DNA of the CDR3 is TGTGCCAGCTCACCCCAACCAGGGGAAGCTTTCTTT.

CDR3 bases: TGTGCCAGCAGTTTAGGACAGCGCTCCTACACAGATACGCAGTATTTT. Protein product: CASSLGQRSYTDTQYF. The chain combines TRBV5-6 with TRBJ2-3, with D maybe TRBD1 (6 bases). Germline V gives CDR1 SGHDT, CDR2 YYEEEE. The V gene lost 5 bases and the J gene lost 2 bases, with 18 bases spanning the gap. The CDR3 is 16 residues long. Based on the CDR3 plus reference TRBV5-6 and TRBJ2-3, the full variable domain is DAGVTQSPTHLIKTRGQQVTLRCSPKSGHDTVSWYQQALGQGPQFIFQYYEEEERQRGNFPDRFSGHQFPNYSSELNVNALLLGDSALYLCASSLGQRSYTDTQYFGPGTRLTVL.

The CDR3 DNA reads TGTGCCACCAGTGATTTGCAGGGGGTCGGAGCCGAGCAGTACTTC. Protein product: CATSDLQGVGAEQYF. The V and J genes are TRBV24-1 and TRBJ2-7, with 7 bases fitting TRBD1. J lost 6 bases, V lost 0 bases, and 7 bases had no gene match. The CDR3 is 15 amino acids. CDR1 is KGHDR, CDR2 SFDVKD, per germline.

The chain recombines TRBV7-2 with TRBJ2-5; D is perhaps TRBD2 (6 bases). Germline V gene lookup returns CDR1 SGHTA and CDR2 FQGNSA. CDR3 size: 14 residues. With 3 bases removed from V and 2 bases from J, the gap between germline ends came to 10 bases. The CDR3 DNA sequence: TGTGCCAGCAGCTTGCGGCGGGGTCAAGAGACCCAGTACTTC. This sequence encodes CASSLRRGQETQYF.

The chain employs TRBV5-1 and TRBJ1-1; tentatively, D is TRBD1 (5 bases). CDR3 size: 14 residues. Trimming left V 2 bases short and J 1 base short, with 9 bases between. CDR1 and CDR2 from the germline V gene are SGHRS and YFSETQ. As DNA, the CDR3 is TGCGCCAGCAGCTTCTCAGGGCAGAACACTGAAGCTTTCTTT. Amino acids: CASSFSGQNTEAFF.

The chain carries TRBV6-5 and TRBJ2-2; the D gene is possibly TRBD2 (6 bases). The CDR3 covers 13 residues. Per germline, CDR1 MNHEY and CDR2 SVGAGI. V was trimmed by 10 bases and J by 6 bases, leaving 15 bases between them. CDR3 sequence reads: CATKYGGAGELFF. The CDR3 coding sequence is TGTGCCACCAAGTACGGAGGGGCCGGGGAGCTGTTTTTT.

This clone showed up just once. This chain connects TRBV4-1 to TRBJ2-2, with D possibly TRBD1 on 6 matching bases. The V gene's germline CDR1 is MGHRA and CDR2 YSYEKL. This CDR3 has 16 residues. V gave up 4 bases and J gave up 2 bases, with 14 bases separating them. CDR3 loop: CASSLRDMANTGELFF. The DNA for the CDR3 is TGCGCCAGCAGCCTCCGGGACATGGCCAACACCGGGGAGCTGTTTTTT.

The chain joins TRBV2 to TRBJ1-1; tentative D call: TRBD1 (6 bases). Germline V lookup: CDR1 SNHLY, CDR2 FYNNEI. The germline V and J ends were trimmed by 5 bases and 5 bases, with 15 bases remaining between them. This CDR3 has 14 amino acids. The CDR3 region is CASSTTGTRTEAFF. CDR3 in DNA: TGTGCCAGCAGTACCACCGGGACAAGGACTGAAGCTTTCTTT. The full variable domain, its missing parts supplied by reference TRBV2 and TRBJ1-1, is EPEVTQTPSHQVTQMGQEVILRCVPISNHLYFYWYRQILGQKVEFLVSFYNNEISEKSEIFDDQFSVERPDGSNFTLKIRSTKLEDSAMYFCASSTTGTRTEAFFGQGTRLTVV.

The rearrangement uses TRBV6-1 and TRBJ2-7; TRBD1 agrees at 9 bases. Germline assignment: CDR1 MNHNS and CDR2 SASEGT. After removal of 3 bases from V and 5 bases from J, the junction contained 8 bases not matched to a gene. The CDR3 is made up of 15 amino acids. The CDR3, as DNA: TGTGCCAGCAGTGATATGACAGGGGGTTCGCACGAGCAGTACTTC. The encoded protein is CASSDMTGGSHEQYF.

This clone was picked up a small number of times. The V call is TRBV28, the J call TRBJ1-5; D is possibly TRBD1 (5 bases). V shed 3 bases and J shed 0 bases, with 9 bases lying between them. The CDR3 totals 15 residues. The germline gives CDR1 MDHEN, CDR2 SYDVKM. Here the CDR3 reads CASSFWGISNQPQHF. The CDR3 DNA is TGTGCCAGCAGTTTCTGGGGGATTAGCAATCAGCCCCAGCATTTT.